These 24 T cell receptor beta chains came from one sample sequenced in a study of OX40 agonist ivuxolimab in advanced cancers. Method: immunoSEQ multiplex PCR; TCRdb's copy keeps in-frame clones and lacks some. The data contain approximately 74,000 clones, approximately 83% of them singletons. The source was CD4+ or CD8+ T cells sorted from blood, collected in a trial of the OX40 agonist ivuxolimab. Every receptor here comes from an adult with an advanced solid tumor such as melanoma, head and neck, liver or kidney cancer.

Only one count was recorded for this clone. The chain employs TRBV5-5 and TRBJ1-4; D call uncertain. V dropped 4 bases and J dropped 4 bases, with 11 bases sitting between them. This CDR3 has 14 amino acids. The germline V gene encodes CDR1 SGHKS and CDR2 YYEKEE (reference sequence). CDR3 coding DNA: TGTGCCAGCAGCCTCCGGATGATTAATGAAAAACTGTTTTTT. Encoded protein: CASSLRMINEKLFF. The complete variable domain, with remaining parts taken from reference TRBV5-5 and TRBJ1-4, reads DAGVTQSPTHLIKTRGQQVTLRCSPISGHKSVSWYQQVLGQGPQFIFQYYEKEERGRGNFPDRFSARQFPNYSSELNVNALLLGDSALYLCASSLRMINEKLFFGSGTQLSVL.

The chain links TRBV6-1 to TRBJ2-5; D is tentatively TRBD1 or TRBD2 (6 bases each). CDR1 and CDR2 (germline): MNHNS, SASEGT. CDR3 length: 12 residues. Trimming shortened V by 1 base and J by 9 bases, and 9 bases separated the two germline ends. The CDR3 protein is CASSEEGEAQYF. The CDR3 DNA is TGTGCCAGCAGTGAAGAGGGGGAGGCCCAGTACTTC.

This chain joins TRBV6-1 and TRBJ2-3; 8 bases are shared with TRBD2. The V gene's germline CDR1 is MNHNS and CDR2 SASEGT. The J segment lost 4 bases and the V segment lost 7 bases, leaving 10 bases of the junction unmatched. The CDR3 has 15 amino acids. The CDR3 spells CASTFWEAGADTQYF. CDR3 DNA: TGTGCCAGCACGTTCTGGGAAGCGGGGGCAGATACGCAGTATTTT.

V and J are TRBV7-3 and TRBJ2-3; a possible D gene is TRBD1 (6 bases). V dropped 6 bases and J dropped 4 bases, with 14 bases sitting between them. The germline gives CDR1 SGHTA, CDR2 FQGTGA. The CDR3 has 14 residues. The CDR3 here is CASSPTGIADTQYF. The CDR3 DNA sequence: TGTGCCAGCAGTCCAACAGGGATCGCAGATACGCAGTATTTT.

This chain joins TRBV4-2 and TRBJ2-4, with 7 nucleotides matching TRBD2. The germline gives CDR1 LGHNA, CDR2 YNFKEQ. The junction had 15 bases not matched to a gene; V was cut back by 6 bases and J by 10 bases. CDR3 length: 15 residues. The CDR3 coding sequence is TGTGCCAGCAGGAGGGAGGGCAACCTCTTCGGTATTCAGTACTTC. Its translation is CASRREGNLFGIQYF.

DNA of the CDR3: TGTGCCAGCAGAGCAGACACTTATGGAGCCTTATACTTC. It is translated as CASRADTYGALYF. This sequence joins TRBV6-6 and TRBJ2-5; D is undetermined. V was pared by 6 bases and J by 14 bases, with 22 bases between. There are 13 residues in the CDR3. CDR1 is MNHNY and CDR2 is SVGAGI in the germline V gene (reference sequence).

Regarding this clone: Different DNA sequences within this sample yield the same CDR3. The chain joins TRBV5-6 to TRBJ1-1, with D unclear. Trimming left V 2 bases short and J 1 base short, with 6 bases between. The CDR3 totals 13 residues. Germline V gene sequence: CDR1 SGHDT, CDR2 YYEEEE. CDR3 sequence: CASSFGGNTEAFF. CDR3 in DNA: TGTGCCAGCAGCTTTGGAGGGAACACTGAAGCTTTCTTT.

The chain has TRBV27 and TRBJ2-6; either TRBD1 or TRBD2 may fit D (6 bases each). V dropped 2 bases and J dropped 4 bases, with 12 bases sitting between them. The CDR3 totals 16 residues. CDR1 is MNHEY and CDR2 is SMNVEV in the germline V gene (reference sequence). The CDR3 DNA is TGTGCCAGCAGTTTACGGGGGACAACGGGGGCCAACGTCCTGACTTTC. Translation gives CASSLRGTTGANVLTF.

The rearrangement uses TRBV28 and TRBJ2-5, with no clear D. The CDR3 is made up of 14 amino acids. The germline V gene encodes CDR1 MDHEN and CDR2 SYDVKM. Between the trimmed V and J ends, which lost 2 bases and 4 bases, there was a span of 11 bases. CDR3: CASSLIALVETQYF. The CDR3 coding sequence is TGTGCCAGCAGTTTAATTGCGCTGGTAGAGACCCAGTACTTC.

The chain carries TRBV27 and TRBJ1-2; TRBD1 might be the D (6 bases). There are 12 residues in the CDR3. V lost 5 bases and J 2 bases, leaving 6 bases between the germline ends. Germline CDR1 MNHEY, CDR2 SMNVEV (reference sequence). CDR3 DNA: TGTGCCAGCAGTACAGGGAACTATGGCTACACCTTC. It encodes CASSTGNYGYTF.

The chain combines TRBV1 with TRBJ2-2. TRBV1 is a documented pseudogene. The CDR3 extends over 14 amino acids. The CDR3 DNA reads TGCACCAGCAGCCAAGTTGGGAAGGCCGGGGAGCTGTTTTTT. Protein sequence: CTSSQVGKAGELFF.

The chain employs TRBV5-1 and TRBJ1-2; 11 bases fit TRBD1. J gave up 7 bases and V 4 bases, and 9 bases lay outside the gene matches. This CDR3 has 15 residues. Germline-derived CDR1 and CDR2 are SGHRS and YFSETQ. The CDR3 protein is CASSPGQGVVGGYTF. The CDR3 bases are TGCGCCAGCAGCCCGGGACAGGGGGTGGTAGGTGGCTACACCTTC.

CDR3 nucleotide sequence: TGTGCCAGTAGTCTTACCGGGACTAGCGGTCGCTACGAGCAGTACTTC. Translating gives CASSLTGTSGRYEQYF. The gene calls are TRBV19 and TRBJ2-7, with 11 bases that match TRBD2. Germline-derived CDR1 and CDR2 are LNHDA and SQIVND (reference sequence). This CDR3 is built from 16 residues. V trimming: 5 bases; J trimming: 3 bases; junction bases outside the gene matches: 9.

The chain employs TRBV29-1 and TRBJ2-1; tentatively, D is TRBD2 (6 bases). Germline V gives CDR1 SQVTM, CDR2 ANQGSEA. Trimming took 7 bases from V and 6 from J, leaving 13 bases between them. The CDR3 extends over 12 amino acids. CDR3 in amino acids: CSAGTPPNEQFF. The DNA for the CDR3 is TGCAGCGCAGGGACTCCCCCCAATGAGCAGTTCTTC.

The DNA for the CDR3 is TGTGCCAGCAGTTTTCTGACAGGGGGGACGAATACGCAGTATTTT. Residues: CASSFLTGGTNTQYF. This chain connects TRBV28 to TRBJ2-3, with 9 bases that match TRBD1. The CDR3 totals 15 residues. V gave up 3 bases and J gave up 7 bases; unmatched junction bases: 8. Germline V CDR1 and CDR2: MDHEN, SYDVKM.

The J gene is TRBJ2-5, the V gene TRBV5-8, with D possibly being TRBD1 or TRBD2 (6 bases each). The germline V gene has CDR1 SGHTS and CDR2 YDEGEE. The length of the CDR3 is 12 residues. V was shortened by 3 bases and J by 7 bases, with 10 bases between the two germline ends. The CDR3 is CASSSRGGTQYF. CDR3 DNA sequence: TGTGCCAGCAGCTCCAGGGGAGGGACCCAGTACTTC.

The chain has TRBV7-2 and TRBJ2-3; no definite D call. CDR3 length: 14 amino acids. CDR1 SGHTA and CDR2 FQGNSA come from the germline V gene. Trimming left V 6 bases short and J 2 bases short, with 12 bases between. In DNA form, the CDR3 reads TGTGCCAGCAGTTCGGATGGGTACACAGATACGCAGTATTTT. As protein: CASSSDGYTDTQYF.

The chain is built from TRBV19 and TRBJ2-7; 9 bases line up with TRBD2. Germline assignment: CDR1 LNHDA and CDR2 SQIVND (reference sequence). The V gene end was trimmed by 3 bases and the J gene end by 2 bases; junction bases not matched to a gene: 5. The CDR3 totals 15 residues. The CDR3 spells CASSISGGGAYEQYF. In DNA, the CDR3 is TGTGCCAGTAGTATCTCCGGCGGGGGGGCCTACGAGCAGTACTTC.

This chain joins TRBV11-2 and TRBJ1-2; TRBD1 aligns across 8 bases. Germline V gene data show CDR1 as SGHAT and CDR2 as FQNNGV. The CDR3 loop spans 14 amino acids. Trimming at V came to 7 bases and at J to 5 bases, leaving 9 bases not matched to a gene. CDR3: CASKGGRQGYGYTF. The CDR3 DNA follows: TGTGCCAGCAAGGGGGGGCGACAGGGGTATGGCTACACCTTC.

The genes are TRBV2 and TRBJ2-7, with TRBD1 matching over 9 bases. Losses at the gene ends were 6 bases for V and 2 bases for J; bases not matched to a gene: 2. The CDR3 sequence is 13 residues long. Germline lookup yields CDR1 SNHLY and CDR2 FYNNEI. The CDR3 region is CASRGQGTYEQYF. DNA of the CDR3: TGTGCCAGCAGAGGACAGGGGACCTACGAGCAGTACTTC. Full variable domain (remainder filled in from reference TRBV2 and TRBJ2-7): EPEVTQTPSHQVTQMGQEVILRCVPISNHLYFYWYRQILGQKVEFLVSFYNNEISEKSEIFDDQFSVERPDGSNFTLKIRSTKLEDSAMYFCASRGQGTYEQYFGPGTRLTVT.

The V and J genes are TRBV11-3 and TRBJ2-2; D may be TRBD1 (6 bases). Germline-derived CDR1 and CDR2 are SGHNT and YENEEA. This CDR3 has 17 amino acids. Trimming cost V 1 base and J 1 base, with 13 bases left between them. The CDR3 nucleotides read TGTGCCAGCAGCTTAGTTTGGGAGACAGGGAACACCGGGGAGCTGTTTTTT. Translated: CASSLVWETGNTGELFF.

This clone was counted a single time. This rearrangement joins TRBV11-3 to TRBJ2-5, with D tentatively TRBD2 (5 bases). CDR3 size: 15 residues. V was pared by 0 bases and J by 6 bases, with 14 bases between. Germline V lookup: CDR1 SGHNT, CDR2 YENEEA. The CDR3 here is CASSLEGGPIQTQYF. The CDR3 nucleotides read TGTGCCAGCAGCTTAGAGGGCGGGCCCATCCAGACCCAGTACTTC.

The rearrangement joins TRBV9 to TRBJ2-2; D is perhaps TRBD1 (5 bases). This CDR3 is 17 amino acids long. The germline V gene has CDR1 SGDLS and CDR2 YYNGEE. Between the trimmed V and J ends, which lost 4 bases and 5 bases, there was a span of 21 bases. The CDR3 is CASSPPLQGLGTGELFF. The DNA of the CDR3 is TGTGCCAGCAGCCCGCCCCTCCAGGGTTTGGGGACCGGGGAGCTGTTTTTT. Full variable domain (missing parts from reference TRBV9 and TRBJ2-2): DSGVTQTPKHLITATGQRVTLRCSPRSGDLSVYWYQQSLDQGLQFLIQYYNGEERAKGNILERFSAQQFPDLHSELNLSSLELGDSALYFCASSPPLQGLGTGELFFGEGSRLTVL.

The J gene is TRBJ1-6, the V gene TRBV7-9, with TRBD1 matching over 9 bases. J was trimmed by 7 bases and V by 3 bases; bases with no gene match: 1. The CDR3 is 14 amino acids. Germline V gene data show CDR1 as SEHNR and CDR2 as FQNEAQ (reference sequence). CDR3 loop: CASSFGTGNSPLHF. The CDR3 nucleotides are TGTGCCAGCAGCTTTGGGACAGGGAATTCACCCCTCCACTTT. The full variable domain, in which reference TRBV7-9 and TRBJ1-6 provide the parts outside the CDR3, is DTGVSQNPRHKITKRGQNVTFRCDPISEHNRLYWYRQTLGQGPEFLTYFQNEAQLEKSRLLSDRFSAERPKGSFSTLEIQRTEQGDSAMYLCASSFGTGNSPLHFGNGTRLTVT.